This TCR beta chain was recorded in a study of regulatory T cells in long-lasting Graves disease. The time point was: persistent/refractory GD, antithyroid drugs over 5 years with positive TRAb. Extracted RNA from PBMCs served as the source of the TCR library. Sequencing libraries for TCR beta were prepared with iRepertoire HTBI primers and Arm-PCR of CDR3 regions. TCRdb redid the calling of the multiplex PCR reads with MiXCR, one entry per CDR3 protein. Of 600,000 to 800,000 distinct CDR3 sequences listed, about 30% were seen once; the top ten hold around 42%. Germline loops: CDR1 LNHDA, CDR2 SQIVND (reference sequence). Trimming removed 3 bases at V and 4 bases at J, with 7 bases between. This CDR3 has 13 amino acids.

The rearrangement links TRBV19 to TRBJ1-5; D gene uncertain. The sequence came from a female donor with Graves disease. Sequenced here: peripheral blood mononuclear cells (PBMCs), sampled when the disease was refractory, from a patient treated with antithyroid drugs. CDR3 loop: CASSMAGNQPQHF. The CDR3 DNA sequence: TGTGCCAGTAGTATGGCCGGTAATCAGCCCCAGCATTTT.